This TCR beta chain was recorded in a study of blood T cell repertoires in COVID-19. About the research overall: The analysed material was cDNA or gDNA that came from T cells, B-cell-depleted T cells, or PBMCs.

The CDR3 runs to 14 residues. Deletions cut 2 bases from V and 6 bases from J, with 13 bases between. The germline V gene has CDR1 SEHNR and CDR2 FQNEAQ (reference sequence). Original processing methods: The authors estimated nucleated cell counts from reference gene primer amplification. Assay used: immunoSEQ multiplex PCR; TCRdb lists only in-frame clones, some missing. For V, J and clone size, that table is used; D and trimming come from the DNA. Of approximately 150,000 clones listed, approximately 89% are singletons. The sequence came from a human donor in a cohort sampled during active COVID-19. The chain joins TRBV7-9 to TRBJ1-2; D is ambiguous. Sequenced sample: peripheral blood. Here the CDR3 reads CASSLPGEVNGYTF. The CDR3, as DNA: TGTGCCAGCAGCTTACCCGGAGAGGTCAATGGCTACACCTTC.